One and the same sample provided the 15 T cell receptor beta chains below, sequenced in a study of shared clonotypes between healthy human individuals. Terminally differentiated effector memory CD45RA+ cells were excluded by CCR7 positive selection of CD45RO-negative cells. Assay used: immunoSEQ multiplex PCR; TCRdb lists only in-frame clones, some missing. The sample includes approximately 600,000 clones, 85% to 95% of them seen just once. Sequencing was carried out using naive CD8+ T cells sorted from blood. All receptors derive from a woman aged 25 to 45 in good health.

The chain combines TRBV29-1 with TRBJ1-4; the D gene is possibly TRBD1 (5 bases). V was cut by 5 bases and J by 6 bases, with 10 bases left in between. The CDR3 sequence is 12 residues long. Germline V lookup: CDR1 SQVTM, CDR2 ANQGSEA. Here the CDR3 reads CSVRGGHEKLFF. The CDR3 nucleotides are TGCAGCGTTCGTGGGGGTCATGAAAAACTGTTTTTT.

The chain is built from TRBV19 and TRBJ2-3; D unclear. The V gene lost 3 bases and the J gene lost 0 bases, with 13 bases spanning the gap. The germline CDR1 and CDR2 sequences are LNHDA and SQIVND (reference sequence). The CDR3 consists of 16 residues. The CDR3: CASSIARTTSTDTQYF. Written as DNA, the CDR3 is TGTGCCAGTAGTATTGCCAGAACCACTAGCACAGATACGCAGTATTTT.

The rearrangement joins TRBV4-1 to TRBJ2-5; D unresolved. Germline assignment: CDR1 MGHRA and CDR2 YSYEKL. The CDR3 runs to 15 residues. V was cut by 3 bases and J by 4 bases, with 15 bases left in between. The CDR3 DNA reads TGCGCCAGCAGCCATGTCAGCACGAATGGAGAGACCCAGTACTTC. Translating it yields CASSHVSTNGETQYF.

The J gene is TRBJ2-7, the V gene TRBV5-5; D unclear. V was pared by 0 bases and J by 4 bases, with 11 bases between. This CDR3 is built from 14 residues. Per the germline V gene, CDR1 is SGHKS and CDR2 is YYEKEE (reference sequence). CDR3 DNA: TGTGCCAGCAGCTTGGTTGGACCAGATTACGAGCAGTACTTC. Its protein is CASSLVGPDYEQYF.

Comment on this clone: Other nucleotide sequences in the sample specify the same CDR3. CDR3 protein: CASSFGGYNEQFF. The CDR3 nucleotides are TGTGCCAGCAGTTTTGGTGGCTACAATGAGCAGTTCTTC. V gene TRBV27 combines with J gene TRBJ2-1; D gene ambiguous. V lost 3 bases and J lost 3, with 6 bases in between. From germline, CDR1 is MNHEY and CDR2 SMNVEV (reference sequence). The CDR3 has 13 amino acids.

This clone was detected only once. The gene calls are TRBV6-5 and TRBJ2-7; 9 positions match TRBD1. CDR1 is MNHEY and CDR2 is SVGAGI in the germline V gene. V lost 5 bases to trimming and J lost 3 bases; unmatched junction nucleotides: 5. CDR3 size: 14 residues. The CDR3 loop reads CASSGGTGIYEQYF. The CDR3 bases are TGTGCCAGCAGTGGCGGGACAGGGATCTACGAGCAGTACTTC.

The chain has TRBV10-2 and TRBJ2-2, with 7 bases aligning to TRBD1. Germline loops: CDR1 WSHSY, CDR2 SAAADI. The CDR3 extends over 16 amino acids. Trimming cost V 6 bases and J 0 bases; bases outside gene matches: 7. The CDR3 region is CASSHRGPPNTGELFF. The CDR3 region has the DNA TGCGCCAGCAGCCACAGGGGCCCTCCGAACACCGGGGAGCTGTTTTTT.

A single count supports this clone. The chain employs TRBV6-6 and TRBJ2-2; unclear D gene. This CDR3 spans 14 amino acids. The V end was cut by 6 bases, the J end by 0 bases, with 8 bases between. Germline values: CDR1 MNHNY, CDR2 SVGAGI (reference sequence). The CDR3 bases are TGTGCCAGCAGCGATATAGCGAACACCGGGGAGCTGTTTTTT. Translating gives CASSDIANTGELFF.

DNA for the CDR3: TGTGCCTGGAGTGTGGGTAGCGGGAGAAACATTCAGTACTTC. Translating gives CAWSVGSGRNIQYF. The V gene is TRBV30, the J gene TRBJ2-4; 9 bases line up with TRBD2. V lost 0 bases, J lost 6 bases, and 3 bases stayed unmatched. Germline lookup yields CDR1 GTSNPN and CDR2 SVGIG (reference sequence). The CDR3 is 14 residues long.

This chain connects TRBV9 to TRBJ1-2, with TRBD1 identical over 7 bases. CDR3 length equals 13 residues. The germline V gene encodes CDR1 SGDLS and CDR2 YYNGEE. The V gene end was trimmed by 6 bases and the J gene end by 5 bases; junction bases not matched to a gene: 7. CDR3 sequence (DNA): TGTGCCAGCACATCCGGGACAGATTATGGCTACACCTTC. It encodes CASTSGTDYGYTF.

The V gene is TRBV19, the J gene TRBJ1-2, with a tentative D call TRBD1 (5 bases). CDR1 is LNHDA and CDR2 is SQIVND in the germline V gene (reference sequence). Trimming pared 7 bases from V and 7 bases from J, leaving 13 bases between. The CDR3 is made up of 12 amino acids. As DNA, the CDR3 is TGTGCCAGTACGGAGGGGTACTCTGGCTACACCTTC. It specifies CASTEGYSGYTF.

The chain links TRBV18 to TRBJ1-1; D is perhaps TRBD1 (5 bases). Germline CDR1 is KGHSH and CDR2 is LQKENI. The CDR3 runs to 16 residues. The ends were cut back, 2 bases at V and 0 bases at J, with 13 bases in the middle. The CDR3 region has the DNA TGTGCCAGCTCACCAACGCTGCGGGGGATGAACACTGAAGCTTTCTTT. As protein: CASSPTLRGMNTEAFF.

CDR3 protein: CASSSPGTGSYNEQFF. CDR3 in DNA: TGTGCCAGCAGCTCACCCGGGACAGGGTCCTACAATGAGCAGTTCTTC. The chain carries TRBV5-6 and TRBJ2-1; 9 bases map to TRBD1. V was clipped by 3 bases and J by 1 base; unmatched bases: 5. Germline V gene data show CDR1 as SGHDT and CDR2 as YYEEEE. The CDR3 covers 16 residues.

The rearrangement uses TRBV28 and TRBJ1-5; D is ambiguous. The CDR3 is 14 amino acids. V lost 1 base to trimming and J lost 2 bases, with 6 bases between them. The germline V gene encodes CDR1 MDHEN and CDR2 SYDVKM. For the CDR3, the DNA is TGTGCCAGCAGTTTATTTTCAGGCAATCAGCCCCAGCATTTT. Translated: CASSLFSGNQPQHF.

The chain uses TRBV28 and TRBJ1-2; D uncertain. V shed 5 bases and J shed 1 base, with 8 bases lying between them. This CDR3 has 13 residues. The germline V gene encodes CDR1 MDHEN and CDR2 SYDVKM. The CDR3 DNA reads as TGTGCCAGCAGTCGTACACTTAACTATGGCTACACCTTC. This codes for CASSRTLNYGYTF.